This T cell receptor beta chain was retrieved from a study of cytomegalovirus exposure and HLA in healthy donors. The study's findings and limits: Previous analysis showed most TCR beta V segments were productive about 90% or about 30% of the time. Sequences of the TCR beta chain were said to predict the HLA-A and HLA-B alleles of most subjects accurately.

Germline lookup yields CDR1 LNHDA and CDR2 SQIVND (reference sequence). Trimming took off 3 bases at V and 2 bases at J, with 14 bases between the two ends. The CDR3 spans 15 residues. The PCR employed 60 Vbeta primers together with 13 Jbeta primers. Libraries were prepared by immunoSEQ multiplex PCR; TCRdb keeps only in-frame clonotypes and omits some of them. The sample lists around 110,000 clones, roughly 70% occurring once. A remark on this clone: The target antigen is unknown.

The source material was PBMCs. The origin of this receptor is a male donor in good health and CMV-seropositive. V gene TRBV19 combines with J gene TRBJ2-7; D possibly corresponds to TRBD1 (6 bases). The CDR3 sequence: CASSISQGLPYEQYF. The DNA of the CDR3 is TGTGCCAGTAGTATTAGCCAGGGGCTGCCCTACGAGCAGTACTTC.